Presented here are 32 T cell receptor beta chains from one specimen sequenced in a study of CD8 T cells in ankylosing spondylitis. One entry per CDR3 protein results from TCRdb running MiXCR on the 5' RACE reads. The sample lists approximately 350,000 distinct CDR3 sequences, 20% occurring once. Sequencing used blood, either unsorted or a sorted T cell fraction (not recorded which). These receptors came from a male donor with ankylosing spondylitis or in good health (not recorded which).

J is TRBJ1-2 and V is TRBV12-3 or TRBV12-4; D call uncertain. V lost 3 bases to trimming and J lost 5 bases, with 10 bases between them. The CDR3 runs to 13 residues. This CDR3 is CASSLNGEYGYTF. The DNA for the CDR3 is TGTGCCAGCAGTTTGAACGGGGAATATGGCTACACCTTC.

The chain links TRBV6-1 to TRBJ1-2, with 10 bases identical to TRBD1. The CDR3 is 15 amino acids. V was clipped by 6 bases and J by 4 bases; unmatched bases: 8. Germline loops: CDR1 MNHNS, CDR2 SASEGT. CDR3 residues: CASRGGTGEIYGYTF. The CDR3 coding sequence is TGTGCCAGCAGGGGAGGGACAGGGGAAATCTATGGCTACACCTTC.

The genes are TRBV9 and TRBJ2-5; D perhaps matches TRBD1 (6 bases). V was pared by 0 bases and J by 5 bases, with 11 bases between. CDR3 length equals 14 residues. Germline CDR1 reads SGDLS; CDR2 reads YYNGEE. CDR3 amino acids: CASSVDYRVETQYF. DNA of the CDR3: TGTGCCAGCAGCGTAGATTACAGGGTGGAGACCCAGTACTTC.

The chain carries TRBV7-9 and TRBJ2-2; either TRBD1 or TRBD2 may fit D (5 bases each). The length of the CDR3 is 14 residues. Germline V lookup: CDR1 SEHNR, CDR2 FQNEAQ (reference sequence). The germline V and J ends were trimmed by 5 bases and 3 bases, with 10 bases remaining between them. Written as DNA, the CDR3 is TGTGCCAGCAGCAAAGTGGGGGACACCGGGGAGCTGTTTTTT. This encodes CASSKVGDTGELFF.

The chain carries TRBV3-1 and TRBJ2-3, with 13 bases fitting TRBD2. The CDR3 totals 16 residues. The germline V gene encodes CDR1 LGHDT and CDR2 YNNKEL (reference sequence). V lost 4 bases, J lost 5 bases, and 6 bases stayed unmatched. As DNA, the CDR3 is TGTGCCAGCAGCCCGAGGACTAGCGGGGGATTAGATACGCAGTATTTT. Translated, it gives CASSPRTSGGLDTQYF.

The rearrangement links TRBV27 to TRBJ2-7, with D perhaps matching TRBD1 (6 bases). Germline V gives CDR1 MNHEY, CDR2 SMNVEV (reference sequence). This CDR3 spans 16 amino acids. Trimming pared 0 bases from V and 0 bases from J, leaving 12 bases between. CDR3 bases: TGTGCCAGCAGTTTATCGGGACACCTTAGCTCCTACGAGCAGTACTTC. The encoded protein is CASSLSGHLSSYEQYF.

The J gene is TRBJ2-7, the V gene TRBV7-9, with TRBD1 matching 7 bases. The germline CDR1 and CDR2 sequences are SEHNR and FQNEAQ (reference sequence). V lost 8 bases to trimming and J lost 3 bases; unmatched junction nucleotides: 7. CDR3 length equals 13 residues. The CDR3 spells CASYETGSYEQYF. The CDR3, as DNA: TGTGCCAGCTATGAGACAGGGAGCTACGAGCAGTACTTC.

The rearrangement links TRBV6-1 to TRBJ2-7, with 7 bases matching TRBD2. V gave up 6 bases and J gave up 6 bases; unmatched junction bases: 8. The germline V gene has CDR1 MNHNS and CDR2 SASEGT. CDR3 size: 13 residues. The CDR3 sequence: CASRPSSGLEQYF. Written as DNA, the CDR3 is TGTGCCAGCAGACCTTCTAGCGGACTCGAGCAGTACTTC.

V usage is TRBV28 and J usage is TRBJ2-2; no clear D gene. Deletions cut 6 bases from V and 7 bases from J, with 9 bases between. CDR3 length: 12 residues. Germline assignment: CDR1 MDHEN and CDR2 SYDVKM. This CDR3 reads CASSQGYGELFF. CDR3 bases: TGTGCCAGCAGCCAAGGGTACGGGGAGCTGTTTTTT. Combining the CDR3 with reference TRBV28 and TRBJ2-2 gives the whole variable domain DVKVTQSSRYLVKRTGEKVFLECVQDMDHENMFWYRQDPGLGLRLIYFSYDVKMKEKGDIPEGYSVSREKKERFSLILESASTNQTSMYLCASSQGYGELFFGEGSRLTVL.

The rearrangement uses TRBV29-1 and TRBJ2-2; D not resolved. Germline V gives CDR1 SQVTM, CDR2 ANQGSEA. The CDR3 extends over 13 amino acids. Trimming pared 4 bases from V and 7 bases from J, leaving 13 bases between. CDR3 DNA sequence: TGCAGCGTTGTATCCGGGTATGGCGGGGAGCTGTTTTTT. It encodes CSVVSGYGGELFF.

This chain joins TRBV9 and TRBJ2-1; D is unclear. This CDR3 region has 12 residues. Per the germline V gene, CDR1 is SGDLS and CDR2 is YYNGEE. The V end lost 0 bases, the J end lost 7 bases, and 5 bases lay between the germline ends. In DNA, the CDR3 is TGTGCCAGCAGCGTAGAGGAAAATGAGCAGTTCTTC. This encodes CASSVEENEQFF.

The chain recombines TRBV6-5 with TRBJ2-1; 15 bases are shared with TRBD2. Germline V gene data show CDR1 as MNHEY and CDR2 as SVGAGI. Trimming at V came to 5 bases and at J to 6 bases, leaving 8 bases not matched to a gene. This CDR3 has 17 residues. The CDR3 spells CASSTSPGLAGGNEQFF. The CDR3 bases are TGTGCCAGCAGTACTTCACCGGGACTAGCGGGGGGCAATGAGCAGTTCTTC.

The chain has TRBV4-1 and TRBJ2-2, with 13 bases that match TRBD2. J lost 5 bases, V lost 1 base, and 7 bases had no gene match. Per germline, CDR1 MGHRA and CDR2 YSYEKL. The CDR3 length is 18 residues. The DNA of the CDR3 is TGCGCCAGCAGCCAAGGGACTAGCGGGGGCCTTTTGACCGGGGAGCTGTTTTTT. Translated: CASSQGTSGGLLTGELFF.

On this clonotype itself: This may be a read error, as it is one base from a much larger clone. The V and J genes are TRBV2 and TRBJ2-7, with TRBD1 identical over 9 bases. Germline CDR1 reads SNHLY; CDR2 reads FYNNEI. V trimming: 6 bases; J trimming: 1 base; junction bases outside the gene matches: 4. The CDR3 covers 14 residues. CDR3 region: CASRAGTGSYEQYF. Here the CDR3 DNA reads TGTGCCAGCAGGGCCGGGACAGGGTCCTACGAGCAGTACTTC.

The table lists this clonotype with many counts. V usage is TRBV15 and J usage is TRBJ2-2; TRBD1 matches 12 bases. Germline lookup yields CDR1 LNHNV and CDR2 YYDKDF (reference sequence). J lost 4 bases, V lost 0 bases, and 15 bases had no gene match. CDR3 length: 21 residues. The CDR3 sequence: CATSRDLTGTGGARSTGELFF. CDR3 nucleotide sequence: TGTGCCACCAGCAGAGATCTCACCGGGACAGGGGGCGCGAGAAGCACCGGGGAGCTGTTTTTT.

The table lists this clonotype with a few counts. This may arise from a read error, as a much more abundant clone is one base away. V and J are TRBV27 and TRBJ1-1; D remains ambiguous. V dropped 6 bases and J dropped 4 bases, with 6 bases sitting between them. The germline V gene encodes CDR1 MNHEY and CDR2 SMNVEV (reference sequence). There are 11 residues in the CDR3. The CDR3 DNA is TGTGCCAGCAGGGAGGGCACTGAAGCTTTCTTT. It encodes CASREGTEAFF.

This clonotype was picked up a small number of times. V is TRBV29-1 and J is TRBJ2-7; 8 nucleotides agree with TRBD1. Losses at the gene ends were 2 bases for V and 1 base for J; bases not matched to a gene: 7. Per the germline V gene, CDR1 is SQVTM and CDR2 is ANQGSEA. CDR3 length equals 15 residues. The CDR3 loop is CSVEKFGTGSYEQYF. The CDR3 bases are TGCAGCGTTGAAAAGTTTGGGACAGGTTCCTACGAGCAGTACTTC.

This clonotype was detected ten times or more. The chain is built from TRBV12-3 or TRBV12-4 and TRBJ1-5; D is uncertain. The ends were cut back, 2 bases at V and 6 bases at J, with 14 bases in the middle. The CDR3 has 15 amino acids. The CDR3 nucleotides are TGTGCCAGCAGTTTATCGGAGGATAAGGGTCAGCCCCAGCATTTT. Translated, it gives CASSLSEDKGQPQHF.

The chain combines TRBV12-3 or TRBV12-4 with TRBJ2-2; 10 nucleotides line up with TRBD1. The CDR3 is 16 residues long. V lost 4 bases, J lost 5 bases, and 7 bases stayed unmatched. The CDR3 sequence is CASSSPGQGTTGELFF. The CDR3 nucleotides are TGTGCCAGCAGTTCCCCGGGACAGGGGACTACCGGGGAGCTGTTTTTT.

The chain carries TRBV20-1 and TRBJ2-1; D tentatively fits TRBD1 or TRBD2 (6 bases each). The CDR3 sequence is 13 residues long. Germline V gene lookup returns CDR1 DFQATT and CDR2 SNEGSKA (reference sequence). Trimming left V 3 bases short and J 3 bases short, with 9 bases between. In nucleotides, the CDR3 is TGCAGTGCTAGTCGGGGGCACTACAATGAGCAGTTCTTC. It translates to CSASRGHYNEQFF.

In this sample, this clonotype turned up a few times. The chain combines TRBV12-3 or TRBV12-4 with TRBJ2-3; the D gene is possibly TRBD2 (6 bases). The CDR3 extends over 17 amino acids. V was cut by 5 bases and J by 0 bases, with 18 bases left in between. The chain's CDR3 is CASSGWAGTASTDTQYF. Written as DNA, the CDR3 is TGTGCCAGCAGTGGGTGGGCAGGGACTGCTAGCACAGATACGCAGTATTTT.

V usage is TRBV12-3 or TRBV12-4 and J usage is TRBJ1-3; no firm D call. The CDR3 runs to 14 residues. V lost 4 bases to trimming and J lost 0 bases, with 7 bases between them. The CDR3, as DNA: TGTGCCAGCAGTTATCTGGTCTCTGGAAACACCATATATTTT. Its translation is CASSYLVSGNTIYF.

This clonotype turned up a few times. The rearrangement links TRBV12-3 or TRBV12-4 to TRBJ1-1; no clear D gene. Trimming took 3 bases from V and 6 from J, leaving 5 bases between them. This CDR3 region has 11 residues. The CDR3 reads CASSLLPEAFF. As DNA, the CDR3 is TGTGCCAGCAGTTTGTTGCCTGAAGCTTTCTTT.

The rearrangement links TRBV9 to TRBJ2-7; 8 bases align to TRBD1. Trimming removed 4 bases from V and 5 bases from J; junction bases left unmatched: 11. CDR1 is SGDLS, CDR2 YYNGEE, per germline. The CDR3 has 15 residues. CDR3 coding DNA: TGTGCCAGCAGCCCCGGGCAGGGGGCGCTTAACGAGCAGTACTTC. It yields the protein CASSPGQGALNEQYF.

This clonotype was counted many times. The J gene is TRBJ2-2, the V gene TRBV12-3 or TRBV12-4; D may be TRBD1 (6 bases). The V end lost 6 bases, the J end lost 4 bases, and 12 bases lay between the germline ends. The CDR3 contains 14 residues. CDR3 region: CASSLRGFTGELFF. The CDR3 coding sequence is TGTGCCAGCAGCTTAAGGGGGTTCACCGGGGAGCTGTTTTTT.

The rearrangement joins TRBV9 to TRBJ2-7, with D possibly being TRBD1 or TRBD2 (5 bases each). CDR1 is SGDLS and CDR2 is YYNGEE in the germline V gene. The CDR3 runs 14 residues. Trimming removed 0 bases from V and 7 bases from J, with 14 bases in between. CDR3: CASSVGDGAIEQYF. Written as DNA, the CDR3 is TGTGCCAGCAGCGTAGGGGACGGAGCAATTGAGCAGTACTTC.

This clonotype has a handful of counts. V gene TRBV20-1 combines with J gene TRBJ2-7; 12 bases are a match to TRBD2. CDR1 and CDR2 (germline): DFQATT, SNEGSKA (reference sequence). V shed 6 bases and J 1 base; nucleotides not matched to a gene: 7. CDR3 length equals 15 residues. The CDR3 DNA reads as TGCAGTGCCAGTTCTAGCGGGGGGGTTTCCTACGAGCAGTACTTC. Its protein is CSASSSGGVSYEQYF.

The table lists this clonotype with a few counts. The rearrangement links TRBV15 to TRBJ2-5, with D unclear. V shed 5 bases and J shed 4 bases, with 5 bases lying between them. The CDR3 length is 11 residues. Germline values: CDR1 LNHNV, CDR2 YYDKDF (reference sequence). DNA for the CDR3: TGTGCCACCAGCGTTTTAGAGACCCAGTACTTC. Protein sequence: CATSVLETQYF.

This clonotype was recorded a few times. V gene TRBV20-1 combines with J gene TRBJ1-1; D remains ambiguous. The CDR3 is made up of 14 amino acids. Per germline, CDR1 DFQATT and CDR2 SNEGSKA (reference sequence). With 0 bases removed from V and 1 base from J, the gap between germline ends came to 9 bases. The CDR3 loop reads CSARDPISNTEAFF. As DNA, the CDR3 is TGCAGTGCTAGAGATCCCATCTCGAACACTGAAGCTTTCTTT.

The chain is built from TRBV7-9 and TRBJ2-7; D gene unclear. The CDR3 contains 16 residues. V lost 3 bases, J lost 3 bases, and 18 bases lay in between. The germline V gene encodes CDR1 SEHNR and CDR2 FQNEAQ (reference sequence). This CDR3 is CASSLLSPTQNYEQYF. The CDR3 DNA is TGTGCCAGCAGCTTGCTTTCTCCGACCCAGAACTACGAGCAGTACTTC.

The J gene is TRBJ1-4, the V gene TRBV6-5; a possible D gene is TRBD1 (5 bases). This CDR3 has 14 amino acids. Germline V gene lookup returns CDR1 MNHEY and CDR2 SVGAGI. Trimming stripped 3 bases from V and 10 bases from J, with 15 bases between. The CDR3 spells CASSYSAAGGKLFF. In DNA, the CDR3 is TGTGCCAGCAGTTATTCGGCGGCGGGGGGAAAACTGTTTTTT.

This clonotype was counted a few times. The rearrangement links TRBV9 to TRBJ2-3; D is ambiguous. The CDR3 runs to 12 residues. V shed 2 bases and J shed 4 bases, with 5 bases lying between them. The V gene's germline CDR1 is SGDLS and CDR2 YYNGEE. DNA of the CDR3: TGTGCCAGCAGCGTTTCGGCAGATACGCAGTATTTT. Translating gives CASSVSADTQYF.